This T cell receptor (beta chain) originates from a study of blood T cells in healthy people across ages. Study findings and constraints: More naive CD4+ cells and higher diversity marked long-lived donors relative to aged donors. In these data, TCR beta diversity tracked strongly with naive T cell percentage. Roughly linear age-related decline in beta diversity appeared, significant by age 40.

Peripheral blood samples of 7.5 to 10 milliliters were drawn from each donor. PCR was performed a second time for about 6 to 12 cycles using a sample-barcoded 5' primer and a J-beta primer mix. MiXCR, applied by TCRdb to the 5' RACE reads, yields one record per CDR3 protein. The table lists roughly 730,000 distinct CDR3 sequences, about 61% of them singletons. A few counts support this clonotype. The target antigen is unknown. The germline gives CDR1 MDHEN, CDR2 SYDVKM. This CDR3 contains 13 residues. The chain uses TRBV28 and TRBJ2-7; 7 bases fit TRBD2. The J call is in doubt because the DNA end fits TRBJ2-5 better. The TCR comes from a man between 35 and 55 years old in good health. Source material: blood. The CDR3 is CASGGRVGETQYF. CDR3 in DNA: TGTGCCAGCGGTGGGAGGGTCGGTGAGACCCAGTACTTC.